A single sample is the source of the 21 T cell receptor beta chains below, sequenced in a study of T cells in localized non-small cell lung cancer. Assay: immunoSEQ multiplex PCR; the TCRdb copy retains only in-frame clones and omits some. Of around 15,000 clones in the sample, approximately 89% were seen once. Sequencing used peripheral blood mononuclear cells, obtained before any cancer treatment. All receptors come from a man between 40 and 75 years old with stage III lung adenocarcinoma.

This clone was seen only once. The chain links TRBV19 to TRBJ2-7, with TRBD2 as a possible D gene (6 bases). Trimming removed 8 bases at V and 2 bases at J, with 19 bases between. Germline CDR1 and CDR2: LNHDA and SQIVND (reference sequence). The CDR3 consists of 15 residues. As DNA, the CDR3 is TGTGCCAGTGGGGAGCGAGCGGGTCGACCCTACGAGCAGTACTTC. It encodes CASGERAGRPYEQYF. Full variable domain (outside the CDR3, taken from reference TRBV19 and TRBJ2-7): DGGITQSPKYLFRKEGQNVTLSCEQNLNHDAMYWYRQDPGQGLRLIYYSQIVNDFQKGDIAEGYSVSREKKESFPLTVTSAQKNPTAFYLCASGERAGRPYEQYFGPGTRLTVT.

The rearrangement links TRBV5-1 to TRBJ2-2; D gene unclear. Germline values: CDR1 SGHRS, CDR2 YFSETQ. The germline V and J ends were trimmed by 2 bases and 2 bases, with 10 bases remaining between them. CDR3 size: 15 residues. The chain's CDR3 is CASSFTPINTGELFF. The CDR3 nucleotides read TGCGCCAGCAGCTTTACCCCGATCAACACCGGGGAGCTGTTTTTT.

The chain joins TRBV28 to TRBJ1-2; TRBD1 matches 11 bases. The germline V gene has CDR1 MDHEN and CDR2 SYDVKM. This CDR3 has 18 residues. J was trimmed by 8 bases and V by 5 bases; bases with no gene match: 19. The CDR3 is CASSPSSLDRGRPGGYTF. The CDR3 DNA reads TGTGCCAGCAGTCCTTCATCCTTGGACAGGGGGCGACCTGGCGGCTACACCTTC.

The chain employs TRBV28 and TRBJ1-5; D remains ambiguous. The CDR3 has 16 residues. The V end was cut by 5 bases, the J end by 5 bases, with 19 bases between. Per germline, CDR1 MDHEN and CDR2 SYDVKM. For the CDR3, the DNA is TGTGCCAGCAGTATCCCCCCAGGACTTGAGGATCAGCCCCAGCATTTT. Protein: CASSIPPGLEDQPQHF.

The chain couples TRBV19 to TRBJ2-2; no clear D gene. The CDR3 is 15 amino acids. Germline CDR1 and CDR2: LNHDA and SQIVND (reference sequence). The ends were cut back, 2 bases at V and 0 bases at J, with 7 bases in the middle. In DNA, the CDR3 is TGTGCCAGTAGTATATCGTCCGCGAACACCGGGGAGCTGTTTTTT. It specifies CASSISSANTGELFF.

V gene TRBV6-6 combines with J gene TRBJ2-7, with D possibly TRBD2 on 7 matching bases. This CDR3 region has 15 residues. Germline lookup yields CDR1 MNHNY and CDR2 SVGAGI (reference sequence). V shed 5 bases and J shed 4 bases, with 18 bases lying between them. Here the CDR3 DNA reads TGTGCCAGCAGTGTTCGAGGGGGACTACTATACGAGCAGTACTTC. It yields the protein CASSVRGGLLYEQYF.

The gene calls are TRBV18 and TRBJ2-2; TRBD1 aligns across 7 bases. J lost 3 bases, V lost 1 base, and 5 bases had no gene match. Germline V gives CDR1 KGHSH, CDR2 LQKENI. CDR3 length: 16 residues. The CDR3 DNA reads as TGTGCCAGCTCACCACAGGAGACAGGGCACACCGGGGAGCTGTTTTTT. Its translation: CASSPQETGHTGELFF.

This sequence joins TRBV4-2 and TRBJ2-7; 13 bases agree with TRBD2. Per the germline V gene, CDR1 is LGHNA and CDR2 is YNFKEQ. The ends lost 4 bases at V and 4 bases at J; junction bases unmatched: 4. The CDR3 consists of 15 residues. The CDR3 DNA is TGTGCCAGCAGCCCGGGACTAGCGGGAAGATACGAGCAGTACTTC. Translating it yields CASSPGLAGRYEQYF.

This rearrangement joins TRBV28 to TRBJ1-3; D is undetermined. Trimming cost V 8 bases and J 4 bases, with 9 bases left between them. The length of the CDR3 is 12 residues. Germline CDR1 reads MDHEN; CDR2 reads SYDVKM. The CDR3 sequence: CASGRVGNTIYF. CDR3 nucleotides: TGTGCCAGCGGAAGGGTCGGAAACACCATATATTTT.

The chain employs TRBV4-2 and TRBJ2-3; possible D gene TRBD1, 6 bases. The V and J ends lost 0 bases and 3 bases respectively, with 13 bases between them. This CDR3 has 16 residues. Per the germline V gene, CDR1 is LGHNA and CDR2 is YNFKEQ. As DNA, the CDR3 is TGTGCCAGCAGCCAAGATTGGGGGCGCAAGACAGATACGCAGTATTTT. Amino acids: CASSQDWGRKTDTQYF.

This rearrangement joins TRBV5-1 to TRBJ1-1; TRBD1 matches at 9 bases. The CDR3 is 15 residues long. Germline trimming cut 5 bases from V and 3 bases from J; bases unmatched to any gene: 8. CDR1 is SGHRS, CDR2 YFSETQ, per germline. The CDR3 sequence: CASRDGTGKHTEAFF. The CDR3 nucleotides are TGCGCCAGCAGGGATGGGACAGGGAAGCACACTGAAGCTTTCTTT.

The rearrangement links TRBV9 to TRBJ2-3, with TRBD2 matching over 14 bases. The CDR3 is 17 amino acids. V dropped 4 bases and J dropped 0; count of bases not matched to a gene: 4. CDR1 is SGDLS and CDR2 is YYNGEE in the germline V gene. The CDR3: CASSPGTSGRSTDTQYF. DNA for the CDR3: TGTGCCAGCAGCCCGGGGACTAGCGGGAGAAGCACAGATACGCAGTATTTT.

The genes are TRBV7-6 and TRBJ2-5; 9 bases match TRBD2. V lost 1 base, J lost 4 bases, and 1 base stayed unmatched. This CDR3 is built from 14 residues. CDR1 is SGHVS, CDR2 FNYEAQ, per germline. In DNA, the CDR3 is TGTGCCAGCAGCTTAGGGCGGGAGGGAGAGACCCAGTACTTC. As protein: CASSLGREGETQYF.

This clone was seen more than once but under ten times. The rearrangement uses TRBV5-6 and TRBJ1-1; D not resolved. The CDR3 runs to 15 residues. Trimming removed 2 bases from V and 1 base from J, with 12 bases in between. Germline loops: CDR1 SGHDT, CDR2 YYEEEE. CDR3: CASSFQAPSNTEAFF. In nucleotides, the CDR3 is TGTGCCAGCAGCTTCCAGGCCCCTTCGAACACTGAAGCTTTCTTT.

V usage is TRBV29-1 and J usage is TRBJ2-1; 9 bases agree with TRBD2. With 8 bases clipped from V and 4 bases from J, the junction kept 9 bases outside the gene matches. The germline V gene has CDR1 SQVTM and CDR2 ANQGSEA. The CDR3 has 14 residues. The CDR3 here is CSSGGREGYNEQFF. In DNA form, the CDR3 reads TGCAGCTCTGGAGGGCGGGAGGGATACAATGAGCAGTTCTTC.

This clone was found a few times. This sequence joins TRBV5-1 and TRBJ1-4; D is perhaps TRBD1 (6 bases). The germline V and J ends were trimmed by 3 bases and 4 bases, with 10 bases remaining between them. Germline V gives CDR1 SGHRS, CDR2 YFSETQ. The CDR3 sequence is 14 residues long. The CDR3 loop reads CASSSDSRNEKLFF. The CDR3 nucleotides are TGCGCCAGCAGCTCGGACAGCCGTAATGAAAAACTGTTTTTT.

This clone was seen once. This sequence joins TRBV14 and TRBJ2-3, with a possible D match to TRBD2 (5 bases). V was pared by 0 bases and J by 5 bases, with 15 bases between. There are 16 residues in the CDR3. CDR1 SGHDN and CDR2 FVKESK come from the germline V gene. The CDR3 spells CASSQEDGGKIDTQYF. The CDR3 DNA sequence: TGTGCCAGCAGCCAAGAAGACGGAGGCAAAATAGATACGCAGTATTTT.

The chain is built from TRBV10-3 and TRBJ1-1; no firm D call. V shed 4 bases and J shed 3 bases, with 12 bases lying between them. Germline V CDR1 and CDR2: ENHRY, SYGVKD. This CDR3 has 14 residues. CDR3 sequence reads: CAISGRGGHTEAFF. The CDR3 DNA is TGTGCCATCAGTGGACGGGGTGGGCACACTGAAGCTTTCTTT.

The CDR3 is CASRSTIRNTQYF. In DNA, the CDR3 is TGTGCCAGCAGGAGCACAATTCGGAATACGCAGTATTTT. V gene TRBV27 combines with J gene TRBJ2-3, with no clear D. Trimming shortened V by 6 bases and J by 7 bases, and 14 bases separated the two germline ends. CDR1 is MNHEY, CDR2 SMNVEV, per germline (reference sequence). This CDR3 region has 13 residues.

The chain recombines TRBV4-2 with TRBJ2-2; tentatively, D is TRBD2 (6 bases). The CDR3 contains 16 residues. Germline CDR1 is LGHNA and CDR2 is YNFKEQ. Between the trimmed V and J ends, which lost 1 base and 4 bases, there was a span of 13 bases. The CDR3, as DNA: TGTGCCAGCAGCCAAGGTCACGGGAGTAGCACCGGGGAGCTGTTTTTT. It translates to CASSQGHGSSTGELFF.

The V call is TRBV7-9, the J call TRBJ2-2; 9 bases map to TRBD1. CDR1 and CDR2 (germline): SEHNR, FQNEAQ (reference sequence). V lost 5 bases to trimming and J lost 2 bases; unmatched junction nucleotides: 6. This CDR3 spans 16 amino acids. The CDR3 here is CASSSRDRENTGELFF. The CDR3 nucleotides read TGTGCCAGCAGCAGCCGGGACAGGGAAAACACCGGGGAGCTGTTTTTT.